This T cell receptor beta chain was recorded in a study of CD8 T cells in Susac syndrome. FACS was used to enrich TEMRA cells, whereas the CD8+ and CD4+ T cells were obtained by negative isolation. This clonotype was picked up one time. Random hexamers were used to reverse transcribe the RNA input (about 0.45 to 1 ug). By means of immunoSEQ multiplex PCR, TCR beta CDR3 spanning 54 Vbeta and 13 Jbeta underwent amplification. TCRdb used MiXCR to reprocess the immunoSEQ multiplex PCR reads, holding one entry per CDR3 protein. The sample comprises some 400,000 distinct CDR3 sequences, around 85% of which are singletons, and approximately 0.11% rests with the top ten. Losses at the gene ends were 3 bases for V and 4 bases for J; bases not matched to a gene: 7. The CDR3 contains 14 residues. CDR1 and CDR2 from the germline V gene are SGHRS and YFSETQ.

Input material: CD8+ T cells from PBMCs. This sequence joins TRBV5-1 and TRBJ2-7; 7 positions agree with TRBD1. The origin of this receptor is a human donor with multiple sclerosis. In DNA form, the CDR3 reads TGCGCCAGCAGCTCCCTCGGGACAGAATACGAGCAGTACTTC. It specifies CASSSLGTEYEQYF.